These T cell receptor beta chains were read from a single sample in a study of blood T cell repertoires in COVID-19. The method was immunoSEQ multiplex PCR; TCRdb's version includes in-frame clones alone and lacks a portion of them. The sample shows some 220,000 clones, approximately 84% of them seen only once. Material: peripheral blood. Receptors were obtained from a woman aged 55-70 years with acute or convalescent COVID-19. Both conserved end residues are part of each CDR3. D genes are given only for firm matches. Some rows have no size entry. The others give once, few or many, or a class for an expanded clone.

V gene	J gene	clone size	D gene	CDR3 protein	CDR3 DNA
TRBV25-1	TRBJ2-7	-	TRBD1	CASSEIGTATDEQYF	TGTGCCAGCAGTGAAATCGGGACAGCCACGGACGAGCAGTACTTC
TRBV7-9	TRBJ2-1	-	TRBD2	CASSLASGGGNEQFF	TGTGCCAGCAGCTTAGCTAGCGGGGGCGGCAATGAGCAGTTCTTC
TRBV12-3/TRBV12-4	TRBJ1-1	-	-	CASSTTVYTEAFF	TGTGCCAGCAGTACGACAGTATACACTGAAGCTTTCTTT
TRBV30	TRBJ1-6	once	TRBD1	CAWREGASGSPLHF	TGTGCCTGGAGGGAGGGGGCCTCGGGTTCACCCCTCCACTTT
TRBV18	TRBJ1-5	-	-	CASSPGQPNQPQHF	TGTGCCAGCTCACCTGGACAGCCGAATCAGCCCCAGCATTTT
TRBV2	TRBJ2-7	-	-	CASSEGSTSSYEQYF	TGTGCCAGCAGTGAGGGCTCAACCAGCTCCTACGAGCAGTACTTC
TRBV6-5	TRBJ1-3	-	-	CASSQQGRAGNTIYF	TGTGCCAGCAGTCAACAGGGAAGAGCTGGAAACACCATATATTTT
TRBV5-1	TRBJ1-4	-	TRBD1	CASSLGDRGSLSEKLFF	TGCGCCAGCAGCTTGGGAGACAGGGGTTCCCTCTCCGAAAAACTGTTTTTT
TRBV5-1	TRBJ1-5	-	-	CASSLRGDQPQHF	TGCGCCAGCAGCTTGCGGGGGGATCAGCCCCAGCATTTT
TRBV2	TRBJ1-5	-	-	CASSVLGVNQPQHF	TGTGCCAGCAGTGTTTTAGGGGTCAATCAGCCCCAGCATTTT
TRBV7-3	TRBJ1-2	-	-	CASSLESGARGGYTF	TGTGCCAGCAGCTTAGAGTCAGGGGCTAGGGGAGGCTACACCTTC
TRBV9	TRBJ2-7	-	-	CASSVALSAGEQYF	TGTGCCAGCAGCGTAGCTCTGAGTGCAGGCGAGCAGTACTTC
TRBV5-3	TRBJ1-1	-	-	CARSLGTGKNTEAFF	TGTGCCAGAAGCTTGGGAACAGGAAAGAACACTGAAGCTTTCTTT
TRBV12-3/TRBV12-4	TRBJ1-2	few	-	CASSLSRAYGYTF	TGTGCCAGCAGTTTGTCCAGGGCCTATGGCTACACCTTC
TRBV19	TRBJ2-5	-	TRBD2	CASSIGGGALETQYF	TGTGCCAGTAGTATCGGCGGGGGGGCCCTGGAGACCCAGTACTTC
TRBV28	TRBJ1-1	-	TRBD1	CASSRTWDRVNTEAFF	TGTGCCAGCAGTCGAACCTGGGACAGGGTGAACACTGAAGCTTTCTTT
TRBV7-2	TRBJ2-2	-	-	CASSRDSNTGELFF	TGTGCCAGCAGCCGGGACTCGAACACCGGGGAGCTGTTTTTT
TRBV19	TRBJ1-3	few	-	CASSTPRDRRGFVSGNTIYF	TGTGCCAGTAGTACCCCACGGGATCGGCGGGGTTTCGTCTCTGGAAACACCATATATTTT
TRBV5-1	TRBJ1-2	-	-	CASSLTGLDYGYTF	TGCGCCAGCAGCTTGACGGGGTTGGACTATGGCTACACCTTC
TRBV7-9	TRBJ2-5	-	TRBD1	CASSLPTTGGQETQYF	TGTGCCAGCAGCTTACCAACGACAGGGGGTCAGGAGACCCAGTACTTC
TRBV6-5	TRBJ2-7	-	TRBD1	CASRPTGLGEQYF	TGTGCCAGCAGACCGACAGGGTTGGGCGAGCAGTACTTC
TRBV7-9	TRBJ1-2	-	-	CASSPDSGGLYGYTF	TGTGCCAGCAGCCCCGACTCGGGGGGGCTCTATGGCTACACCTTC
TRBV11-2	TRBJ1-4	-	TRBD1	CASSLRGHHEKLFF	TGTGCCAGCAGCTTAAGGGGGCATCATGAAAAACTGTTTTTT
TRBV4-2	TRBJ1-2	-	-	CASSQELARAGNYGYTF	TGTGCCAGCAGCCAAGAACTCGCCAGGGCCGGTAACTATGGCTACACCTTC
TRBV5-6	TRBJ1-2	-	TRBD1	CASSSPGQGSYGYTF	TGTGCCAGCAGCTCCCCTGGACAGGGCAGTTATGGCTACACCTTC
TRBV14	TRBJ1-2	-	TRBD1	CASSPIRDRVGYTF	TGTGCCAGCAGCCCCATACGGGACAGGGTCGGCTACACCTTC
TRBV10-3	TRBJ2-1	-	-	CAISESWQGVHNEQFF	TGTGCCATCAGTGAATCGTGGCAGGGTGTCCACAATGAGCAGTTCTTC
TRBV5-5	TRBJ1-3	-	-	CASSLEPGSGNTIYF	TGTGCCAGCAGCTTGGAACCGGGCTCTGGAAACACCATATATTTT
TRBV14	TRBJ2-7	-	-	CASSVTHYEQYF	TGTGCCAGCAGCGTTACTCACTACGAGCAGTACTTC
TRBV2	TRBJ1-2	-	-	CASSVVVGFGYTF	TGTGCCAGCAGTGTAGTGGTGGGCTTTGGCTACACCTTC
TRBV7-9	TRBJ1-2	-	-	CASSPPAGYGYTF	TGTGCCAGCAGCCCCCCAGCGGGCTATGGCTACACCTTC
TRBV27	TRBJ1-6	few	TRBD1	CASSPGQGARGSPLHF	TGTGCCAGCAGTCCAGGACAGGGGGCGCGTGGTTCACCCCTCCACTTT
TRBV5-4	TRBJ2-1	-	TRBD2	CASSSTSGGYNEQFF	TGTGCCAGCAGCAGTACTAGCGGGGGCTACAATGAGCAGTTCTTC
TRBV5-4	TRBJ1-3	few	-	CASSFSGNSGNTIYF	TGTGCCAGCAGCTTTTCGGGGAACTCTGGAAACACCATATATTTT
TRBV11-2	TRBJ2-2	many	TRBD1	CASSQQDRNTGELFF	TGTGCCAGCAGCCAACAGGACAGGAATACCGGGGAGCTGTTTTTT
TRBV7-3	TRBJ2-1	once	-	CASSFGSSNEQFF	TGTGCCAGCAGCTTCGGTTCATCCAATGAGCAGTTCTTC
TRBV24-1	TRBJ2-1	-	TRBD2	CATSDYLAENFNEQFF	TGTGCCACCAGTGACTACCTAGCGGAGAACTTCAATGAGCAGTTCTTC
TRBV7-2	TRBJ1-2	few	-	CASSRRVPANYGYTF	TGTGCCAGCAGCCGGAGGGTGCCGGCTAACTATGGCTACACCTTC
TRBV7-9	TRBJ1-2	-	-	CASSETGRGVSNYGYTF	TGTGCCAGCAGCGAAACCGGGCGGGGAGTCTCGAACTATGGCTACACCTTC
TRBV3-1/TRBV3-2	TRBJ1-4	-	TRBD1	CASSREGQGWGKLFF	TGTGCCAGCAGCCGAGAGGGACAGGGTTGGGGGAAACTGTTTTTT
TRBV6-2/TRBV6-3	TRBJ1-5	-	-	CASSIILGPQHF	TGTGCCAGCAGCATTATCCTCGGGCCCCAGCATTTT
TRBV29-1	TRBJ2-3	-	TRBD2	CSVAGTSGTSTDTQYF	TGCAGCGTTGCCGGGACTAGCGGGACTAGCACAGATACGCAGTATTTT
TRBV4-2	TRBJ1-5	once	-	CASSQDPGDNQPQHF	TGTGCCAGCAGCCAAGATCCGGGGGACAATCAGCCCCAGCATTTT
TRBV15	TRBJ2-3	-	-	CATSRGLPGTDTQYF	TGTGCCACCAGCAGGGGACTTCCCGGCACAGATACGCAGTATTTT
TRBV2	TRBJ1-1	-	-	CASIVDTLNTEAFF	TGTGCCAGCATAGTTGACACCCTGAACACTGAAGCTTTCTTT
TRBV6-5	TRBJ1-2	-	-	CASSQQGNGYTF	TGTGCCAGCAGTCAACAGGGTAACGGCTACACCTTC
TRBV11-2	TRBJ1-3	-	-	CASSFPSNTIYF	TGTGCCAGCAGCTTTCCTTCAAACACCATATATTTT
TRBV15	TRBJ2-3	-	TRBD2	CATSRTSGVTDTQYF	TGTGCCACCAGCAGGACTAGCGGGGTCACAGATACGCAGTATTTT
TRBV7-2	TRBJ2-7	-	-	CASRMDRWSEQYF	TGTGCCAGCAGGATGGACAGATGGAGCGAGCAGTACTTC
TRBV10-3	TRBJ2-3	-	-	CAISEGGIGDTQYF	TGTGCCATCAGTGAGGGGGGCATTGGGGATACGCAGTATTTT
TRBV2	TRBJ1-2	few	TRBD1	CASTGTGESGYTF	TGTGCCAGCACCGGGACAGGGGAATCTGGCTACACCTTC
TRBV28	TRBJ1-5	-	-	CASRRQVGSNQPQHF	TGTGCCAGCAGAAGACAGGTAGGAAGCAATCAGCCCCAGCATTTT
TRBV5-4	TRBJ2-2	few	TRBD1	CASSLQGFGELFF	TGTGCCAGCAGCTTACAGGGGTTCGGGGAGCTGTTTTTT
TRBV7-9	TRBJ2-7	-	-	CASSPLSYEQYF	TGTGCCAGCAGCCCCCTTTCCTACGAGCAGTACTTC
TRBV7-2	TRBJ2-7	-	TRBD2	CASSMGGGLEQYF	TGTGCCAGCAGCATGGGGGGGGGACTCGAGCAGTACTTC
TRBV7-9	TRBJ2-2	-	-	CASSLVQGTNTGELFF	TGTGCCAGCAGCTTAGTTCAGGGTACGAACACCGGGGAGCTGTTTTTT
TRBV13	TRBJ1-1	-	TRBD1	CASSSTGQKNTEAFF	TGTGCCAGCAGCTCGACGGGACAGAAGAACACTGAAGCTTTCTTT